Below are 22 T cell receptor beta chains sequenced from a single sample in a study of blood T cell repertoires in COVID-19. Here immunoSEQ multiplex PCR was the method, and the copy in TCRdb shows in-frame clones only, minus some. The sample comprises 350,000 to 450,000 clones, roughly 90% of which are singletons, and around 1.3% rests with the top ten. The sequenced material came from peripheral blood. Source of these receptors: a man between 35 and 55 years old with acute or convalescent COVID-19.

The V call is TRBV10-3, the J call TRBJ2-3; D might be TRBD1 (5 bases). The CDR3 length is 16 residues. Trimming removed 6 bases at V and 0 bases at J, with 16 bases between. From germline, CDR1 is ENHRY and CDR2 SYGVKD. This chain's CDR3 is CAIRGTGQTSTDTQYF. In nucleotides, the CDR3 is TGTGCCATCAGGGGTACTGGACAAACTAGCACAGATACGCAGTATTTT.

This clone was counted once. The genes are TRBV2 and TRBJ1-2; D is perhaps TRBD1 (5 bases). Per the germline V gene, CDR1 is SNHLY and CDR2 is FYNNEI. This CDR3 has 15 amino acids. V was pared by 8 bases and J by 2 bases, with 18 bases between. In nucleotides, the CDR3 is TGTGCCAGCGGAGACCACAGGAGCCCAAACTATGGCTACACCTTC. Residues: CASGDHRSPNYGYTF.

The chain employs TRBV12-5 and TRBJ2-3, with TRBD1 matching 8 bases. The CDR3 has 16 residues. The trim removed 6 bases at V and 6 bases at J, leaving 14 bases unmatched. Germline CDR1 reads LGHNT; CDR2 reads FRNRAP. The CDR3 DNA follows: TGTGCTAGTGGCCATTCGGACAGGGCTGCATCGGATACGCAGTATTTT. Protein product: CASGHSDRAASDTQYF. Filled out from reference TRBV12-5 and TRBJ2-3, the complete variable domain reads DARVTQTPRHKVTEMGQEVTMRCQPILGHNTVFWYRQTMMQGLELLAYFRNRAPLDDSGMPKDRFSAEMPDATLATLKIQPSEPRDSAVYFCASGHSDRAASDTQYFGPGTRLTVL.

This chain uses TRBV7-2 with TRBJ1-2; D gene unclear. V was trimmed by 5 bases and J by 2 bases, leaving 12 bases between them. Germline lookup yields CDR1 SGHTA and CDR2 FQGNSA. The CDR3 spans 14 residues. The CDR3 DNA follows: TGTGCCAGCAGCGGCATGAGGGCGAACTATGGCTACACCTTC. Translating gives CASSGMRANYGYTF.

This chain connects TRBV6-2 or TRBV6-3 to TRBJ1-1, with D unclear. Trimming took 5 bases from V and 0 from J, leaving 10 bases between them. Germline CDR1 MNHEY, CDR2 SVGEGT. The CDR3 consists of 14 residues. CDR3 region: CASSPPGLNTEAFF. Here the CDR3 DNA reads TGTGCCAGCAGTCCACCGGGTTTGAACACTGAAGCTTTCTTT.

V and J are TRBV3-1 (or the pseudogene TRBV3-2) and TRBJ2-6; 11 bases match TRBD2. The V gene's germline CDR1 is LGHDT and CDR2 YNNKEL (reference sequence). V gave up 4 bases and J gave up 2 bases; unmatched junction bases: 7. This CDR3 is 18 amino acids long. The CDR3 sequence: CASSLLAGVTPGANVLTF. CDR3 nucleotide sequence: TGTGCCAGCAGCCTACTAGCGGGAGTTACCCCTGGGGCCAACGTCCTGACTTTC.

This chain connects TRBV11-2 to TRBJ2-7, with D possibly being TRBD2 (5 bases). Germline V lookup: CDR1 SGHAT, CDR2 FQNNGV. The CDR3 sequence is 14 residues long. V gave up 4 bases and J gave up 3 bases, with 13 bases separating them. CDR3 residues: CASSSTSGSYEQYF. In DNA, the CDR3 is TGTGCCAGCAGCTCAACCAGCGGAAGCTACGAGCAGTACTTC.

The rearrangement links TRBV27 to TRBJ2-7; 7 bases align to TRBD1. CDR3 length: 17 amino acids. Germline CDR1 and CDR2: MNHEY and SMNVEV (reference sequence). The junction had 14 bases not matched to a gene; V was cut back by 6 bases and J by 0 bases. The CDR3 spells CASSGIAFGTVSYEQYF. The CDR3 DNA is TGTGCCAGCAGCGGAATCGCCTTTGGGACAGTCTCCTACGAGCAGTACTTC.

The V call is TRBV5-1, the J call TRBJ1-1, with a possible D match to TRBD1 (6 bases). The germline V and J ends were trimmed by 4 bases and 3 bases, with 16 bases remaining between them. The CDR3 extends over 15 amino acids. The germline CDR1 and CDR2 sequences are SGHRS and YFSETQ. CDR3 sequence (DNA): TGCGCCAGCAGCACCGGACAGAGGGCTGACACTGAAGCTTTCTTT. This encodes CASSTGQRADTEAFF.

Concerning this clone: An end of the junction does not agree with germline; a read error may underlie this. J is TRBJ2-7 and V is TRBV7-7; a weak D match, TRBD2 (6 bases). The CDR3 runs 14 residues. Germline CDR1 is SSHAT and CDR2 is FNYEAQ (reference sequence). CDR3 nucleotide sequence: TGTGCTAGCAGCTTAGGGTCCGGGGGCTACGAGCAGTACTTC. The encoded protein is CASSLGSGGYEQYF.

This chain joins TRBV9 and TRBJ2-5, with 8 positions matching TRBD1. The CDR3 loop spans 14 amino acids. Germline loops: CDR1 SGDLS, CDR2 YYNGEE. The trim removed 3 bases at V and 5 bases at J, leaving 6 bases unmatched. The CDR3 bases are TGTGCCAGCAGCGGTACAGGGGGTTGGGAGACCCAGTACTTC. Translation: CASSGTGGWETQYF.

The rearrangement joins TRBV10-1 to TRBJ2-1; 10 bases are a match to TRBD2. Trimming removed 0 bases from V and 0 bases from J; junction bases left unmatched: 14. The germline gives CDR1 WNHNN, CDR2 SYGVQD (reference sequence). CDR3 length: 21 residues. The CDR3 nucleotides read TGCGCCAGCAGTGAGTCGACGTGGTGGACTAGCGGAAAAAGCTCCTACAATGAGCAGTTCTTC. This codes for CASSESTWWTSGKSSYNEQFF.

The chain employs TRBV9 and TRBJ2-1, with 11 bases aligning to TRBD2. The germline V gene encodes CDR1 SGDLS and CDR2 YYNGEE. This CDR3 spans 19 amino acids. V shed 3 bases, J shed 0 bases, and the junction held 11 bases outside the gene matches. The CDR3 is CASSAPTSGNLSSYNEQFF. The CDR3 DNA is TGTGCCAGCAGCGCCCCGACTAGCGGGAACTTAAGCTCCTACAATGAGCAGTTCTTC.

J is TRBJ1-1 and V is TRBV10-3, with 8 bases matching TRBD1. Germline assignment: CDR1 ENHRY and CDR2 SYGVKD. This CDR3 is 13 amino acids long. The V gene end was trimmed by 6 bases and the J gene end by 7 bases; junction bases not matched to a gene: 7. The CDR3 sequence: CAIRAGGGGEAFF. The CDR3 region has the DNA TGTGCCATCAGAGCAGGGGGCGGAGGTGAAGCTTTCTTT.

The chain recombines TRBV19 with TRBJ2-1; 9 bases line up with TRBD1. The CDR3 sequence is 16 residues long. V dropped 4 bases and J dropped 6; count of bases not matched to a gene: 10. Germline V gene data show CDR1 as LNHDA and CDR2 as SQIVND (reference sequence). CDR3 in DNA: TGTGCCAGTAGTACCCAGATTCAGACAGGGGGCAATGAGCAGTTCTTC. Amino acids: CASSTQIQTGGNEQFF.

The V call is TRBV6-6, the J call TRBJ1-6; D uncertain. Trimming cost V 4 bases and J 10 bases, with 8 bases left between them. The V gene's germline CDR1 is MNHNY and CDR2 SVGAGI (reference sequence). CDR3 size: 12 residues. This chain's CDR3 is CASSSTGSPLHF. CDR3 coding DNA: TGTGCCAGCAGTTCCACGGGGTCACCCCTCCACTTT.

The rearrangement links TRBV28 to TRBJ2-3, with 11 bases lining up with TRBD2. CDR3 length: 17 amino acids. The junction had 6 bases not matched to a gene; V was cut back by 2 bases and J by 2 bases. Per the germline V gene, CDR1 is MDHEN and CDR2 is SYDVKM. CDR3 bases: TGTGCCAGCAGTTTAAGGAGACTAGCGGGGAACACAGATACGCAGTATTTT. It specifies CASSLRRLAGNTDTQYF. The whole variable domain, filled in from reference TRBV28 and TRBJ2-3, reads DVKVTQSSRYLVKRTGEKVFLECVQDMDHENMFWYRQDPGLGLRLIYFSYDVKMKEKGDIPEGYSVSREKKERFSLILESASTNQTSMYLCASSLRRLAGNTDTQYFGPGTRLTVL.

CDR3 bases: TGTGCCAGAAGCTCGGCCGCCGGGACTAGCGGGGGGGTAGGCACAGATACGCAGTATTTT. Translation gives CARSSAAGTSGGVGTDTQYF. V and J are TRBV5-3 and TRBJ2-3, with 16 positions matching TRBD2. TRBV5-3 is noted as an ORF with a role that remains uncertain. The trim removed 3 bases at V and 1 base at J, leaving 11 bases unmatched. This CDR3 has 20 residues.

This sequence joins TRBV7-2 and TRBJ2-7; the D gene is possibly TRBD2 (6 bases). The CDR3 consists of 17 residues. V dropped 4 bases and J dropped 2 bases, with 21 bases sitting between them. Germline values: CDR1 SGHTA, CDR2 FQGNSA. DNA for the CDR3: TGTGCCAGCAGCTCACCCCGGAGGGTACCCGTTACCTACGAGCAGTACTTC. Encoded protein: CASSSPRRVPVTYEQYF.

The chain joins TRBV9 to TRBJ1-1, with 7 bases lining up with TRBD1. Germline CDR1 and CDR2: SGDLS and YYNGEE. V dropped 0 bases and J dropped 3; count of bases not matched to a gene: 2. This CDR3 is built from 14 residues. The CDR3 DNA reads as TGTGCCAGCAGCGTAGCCGACAGGGACACTGAAGCTTTCTTT. This translates into CASSVADRDTEAFF.

The chain couples TRBV14 to TRBJ1-6; D possibly corresponds to TRBD1 (5 bases). Trimming removed 3 bases at V and 7 bases at J, with 7 bases between. Germline CDR1 SGHDN, CDR2 FVKESK. This CDR3 spans 13 amino acids. The CDR3 loop reads CASSQPGNSPLHF. DNA of the CDR3: TGTGCCAGCAGCCAGCCAGGGAATTCACCCCTCCACTTT.

The chain recombines TRBV27 with TRBJ2-3; 12 positions agree with TRBD2. CDR3 length: 18 residues. The V and J ends lost 1 base and 1 base, in that order; junction bases with no gene match: 6. CDR1 and CDR2 from the germline V gene are MNHEY and SMNVEV (reference sequence). CDR3 nucleotide sequence: TGTGCCAGCAGTTTATGGGCTAGCGGGGGGGCCGGCACAGATACGCAGTATTTT. It specifies CASSLWASGGAGTDTQYF.